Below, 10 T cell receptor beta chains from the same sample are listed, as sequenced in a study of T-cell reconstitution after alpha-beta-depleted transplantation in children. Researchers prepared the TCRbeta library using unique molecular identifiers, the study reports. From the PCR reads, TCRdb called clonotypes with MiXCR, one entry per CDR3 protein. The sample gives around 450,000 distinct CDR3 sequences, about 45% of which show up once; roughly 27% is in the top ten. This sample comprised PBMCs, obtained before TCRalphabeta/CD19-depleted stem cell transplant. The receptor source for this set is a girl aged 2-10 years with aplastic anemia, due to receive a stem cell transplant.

The chain's CDR3 is CSARQQVAYEQYF. The CDR3 coding sequence is TGCAGTGCCCGGCAGCAGGTCGCCTACGAGCAGTACTTC. The rearrangement links TRBV20-1 to TRBJ2-7; the D is unclear. CDR3 length: 13 amino acids. Germline CDR1 is DFQATT and CDR2 is SNEGSKA (reference sequence). Deletions cut 6 bases from V and 2 bases from J, with 14 bases between.

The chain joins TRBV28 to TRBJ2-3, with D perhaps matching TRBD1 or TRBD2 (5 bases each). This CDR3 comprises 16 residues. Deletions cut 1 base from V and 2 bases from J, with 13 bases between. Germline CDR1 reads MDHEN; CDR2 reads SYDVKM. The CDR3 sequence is CASSLSTGDPTDTQYF. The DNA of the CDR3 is TGTGCCAGCAGTTTATCTACCGGGGACCCCACAGATACGCAGTATTTT.

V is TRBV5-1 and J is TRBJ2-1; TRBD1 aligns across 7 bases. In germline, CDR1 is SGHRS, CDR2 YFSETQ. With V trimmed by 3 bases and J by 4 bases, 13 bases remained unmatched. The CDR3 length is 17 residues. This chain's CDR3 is CASSSSRQGEGYNEQFF. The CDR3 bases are TGCGCCAGCAGCTCGTCTCGACAGGGCGAGGGTTACAATGAGCAGTTCTTC.

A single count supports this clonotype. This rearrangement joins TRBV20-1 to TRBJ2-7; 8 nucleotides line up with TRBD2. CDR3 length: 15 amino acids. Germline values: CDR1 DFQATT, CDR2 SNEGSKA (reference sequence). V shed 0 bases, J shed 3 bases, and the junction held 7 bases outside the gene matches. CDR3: CSARDSRGAGYEQYF. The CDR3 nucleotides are TGCAGTGCTAGAGATTCGCGGGGGGCAGGCTACGAGCAGTACTTC.

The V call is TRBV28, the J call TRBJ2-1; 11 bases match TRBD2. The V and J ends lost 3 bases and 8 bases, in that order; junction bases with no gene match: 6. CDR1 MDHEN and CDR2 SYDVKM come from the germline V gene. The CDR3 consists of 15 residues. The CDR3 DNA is TGTGCCAGCAGTTTGGGTAGCGGGAGGGGCGATGAGCAGTTCTTC. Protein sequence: CASSLGSGRGDEQFF. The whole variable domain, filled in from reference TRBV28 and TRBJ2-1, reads DVKVTQSSRYLVKRTGEKVFLECVQDMDHENMFWYRQDPGLGLRLIYFSYDVKMKEKGDIPEGYSVSREKKERFSLILESASTNQTSMYLCASSLGSGRGDEQFFGPGTRLTVL.

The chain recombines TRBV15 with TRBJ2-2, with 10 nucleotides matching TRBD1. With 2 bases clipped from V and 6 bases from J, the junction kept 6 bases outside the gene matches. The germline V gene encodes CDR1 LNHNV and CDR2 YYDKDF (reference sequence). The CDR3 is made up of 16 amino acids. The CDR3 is CATSRRGTGVSGELFF. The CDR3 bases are TGTGCCACCAGCAGACGGGGGACAGGGGTCTCCGGGGAGCTGTTTTTT. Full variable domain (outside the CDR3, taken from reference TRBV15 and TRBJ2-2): DAMVIQNPRYQVTQFGKPVTLSCSQTLNHNVMYWYQQKSSQAPKLLFHYYDKDFNNEADTPDNFQSRRPNTSFCFLDIRSPGLGDTAMYLCATSRRGTGVSGELFFGEGSRLTVL.

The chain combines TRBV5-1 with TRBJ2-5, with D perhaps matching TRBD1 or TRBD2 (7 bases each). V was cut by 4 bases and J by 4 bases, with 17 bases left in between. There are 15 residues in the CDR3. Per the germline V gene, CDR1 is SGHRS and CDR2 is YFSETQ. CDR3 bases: TGCGCCAGCAGCCCGGACACAGGGGAGGGAGAGACCCAGTACTTC. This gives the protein CASSPDTGEGETQYF.

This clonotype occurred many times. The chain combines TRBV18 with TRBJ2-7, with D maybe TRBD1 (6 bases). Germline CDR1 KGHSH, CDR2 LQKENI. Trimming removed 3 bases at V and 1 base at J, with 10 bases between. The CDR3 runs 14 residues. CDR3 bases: TGTGCCAGCTCACCCGGACAGCTTTCCTACGAGCAGTACTTC. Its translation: CASSPGQLSYEQYF.

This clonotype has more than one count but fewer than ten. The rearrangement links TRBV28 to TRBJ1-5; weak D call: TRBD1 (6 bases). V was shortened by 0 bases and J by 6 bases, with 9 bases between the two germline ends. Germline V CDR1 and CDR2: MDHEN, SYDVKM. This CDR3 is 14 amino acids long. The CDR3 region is CASSLWQGTQPQHF. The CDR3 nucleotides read TGTGCCAGCAGTTTATGGCAGGGGACTCAGCCCCAGCATTTT.

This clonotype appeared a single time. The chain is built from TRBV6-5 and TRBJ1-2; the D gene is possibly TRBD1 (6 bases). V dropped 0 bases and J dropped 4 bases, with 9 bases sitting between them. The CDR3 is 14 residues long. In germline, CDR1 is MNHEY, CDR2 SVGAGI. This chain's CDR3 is CASSYSGGGYGYTF. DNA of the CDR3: TGTGCCAGCAGTTACTCAGGAGGGGGCTATGGCTACACCTTC.